These 5 T cell receptor beta chains originate from one sample sequenced in a study of tumor-infiltrating lymphocytes in primary liver carcinoma. Germline DNA was also extracted, and blood RNA was taken from unsorted whole blood. Synthesis of TCR beta cDNA was carried out from about 500 ng total RNA with a constant-region primer. What produced the TCR beta libraries was three nested multiplex PCR rounds using slightly modified ARM-PCR. Use of TRBV1-TRBV30 forward primers with a C-beta reverse primer characterized the first two PCR rounds, which lasted nine to eleven cycles each. MiXCR was run by TCRdb on the multiplex PCR reads, yielding one entry per CDR3 protein. Counted here are almost 200,000 distinct CDR3 sequences, approximately 65% occurring once; the ten biggest clones make up roughly 7%. The sequenced sample consisted of peripheral blood. The receptors stem from a woman aged 55-69 years with primary liver carcinoma and hepatitis B virus infection.

As for this clonotype: Just one base apart from a much larger clone, this may be a read error. The chain recombines TRBV12-3 or TRBV12-4 with TRBJ2-1; D is uncertain. This CDR3 has 12 amino acids. V was shortened by 8 bases and J by 5 bases, with 10 bases between the two germline ends. The CDR3 loop is CASGREDNEQFF. In nucleotides, the CDR3 is TGTGCCAGCGGACGCGAGGACAATGAGCAGTTCTTC.

This clonotype is judged medium-sized. The J gene is TRBJ2-1, the V gene TRBV11-3, with D uncertain. The V gene lost 5 bases and the J gene lost 12 bases, with 14 bases spanning the gap. The CDR3 contains 12 residues. Germline V gene lookup returns CDR1 SGHNT and CDR2 YENEEA. CDR3 in amino acids: CASSRTTFRQFF. Written as DNA, the CDR3 is TGTGCCAGCAGCAGAACAACCTTTAGGCAGTTCTTC.

Remarks on this clonotype: The junction departs from germline at one end; a sequencing error may be responsible. V and J are TRBV11-2 and TRBJ2-5; D is perhaps TRBD1 (5 bases). Germline V lookup: CDR1 SGHAT, CDR2 FQNNGV. The CDR3 totals 14 residues. CDR3 protein: CASRAGEGRETQYF. The CDR3 region has the DNA TGTGCTAGCAGGGCAGGAGAAGGGCGAGAGACCCAGTACTTC. The variable domain in full, completed from reference TRBV11-2 and TRBJ2-5, reads EAGVAQSPRYKIIEKRQSVAFWCNPISGHATLYWYQQILGQGPKLLIQFQNNGVVDDSQLPKDRFSAERLKGVDSTLKIQPAKLEDSAVYLCASRAGEGRETQYFGPGTRLLVL.

On this clonotype itself: An end of the junction differs from the germline gene, which may be a read error. This chain uses TRBV28 with TRBJ2-1; 7 bases fit TRBD2. The CDR3 has 15 amino acids. The germline gives CDR1 MDHEN, CDR2 SYDVKM. The CDR3 DNA reads as TGTGCCAGCAGGATCTTAGCGGGCTCCTACAATGAGCGGTTCTTC. Its translation is CASRILAGSYNERFF.

This clonotype was recorded a few times. This sequence joins TRBV5-6 and TRBJ2-3; 10 nucleotides line up with TRBD1. CDR1 and CDR2 (germline): SGHDT, YYEEEE. The CDR3 extends over 16 amino acids. Losses at the gene ends were 3 bases for V and 2 bases for J; bases not matched to a gene: 6. The DNA for the CDR3 is TGTGCCAGCAGCTCGACGACAGGGGGCCTCACAGATACGCAGTATTTT. This gives the protein CASSSTTGGLTDTQYF.